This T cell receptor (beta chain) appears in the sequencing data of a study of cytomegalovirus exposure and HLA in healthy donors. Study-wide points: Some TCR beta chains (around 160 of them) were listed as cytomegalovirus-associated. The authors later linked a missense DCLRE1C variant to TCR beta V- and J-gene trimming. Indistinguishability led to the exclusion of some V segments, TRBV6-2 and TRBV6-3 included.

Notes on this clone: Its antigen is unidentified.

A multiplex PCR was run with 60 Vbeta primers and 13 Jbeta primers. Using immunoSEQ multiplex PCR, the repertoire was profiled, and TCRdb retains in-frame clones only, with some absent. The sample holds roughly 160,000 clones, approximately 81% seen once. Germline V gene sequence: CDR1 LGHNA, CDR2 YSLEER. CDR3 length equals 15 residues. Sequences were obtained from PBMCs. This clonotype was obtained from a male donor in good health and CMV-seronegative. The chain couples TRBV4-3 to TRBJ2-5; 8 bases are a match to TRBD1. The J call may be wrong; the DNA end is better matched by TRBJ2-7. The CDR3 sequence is CASSQDRVKFYEQYF. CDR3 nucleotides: TGCGCCAGCAGCCAGGACAGGGTAAAATTTTACGAGCAGTACTTC.